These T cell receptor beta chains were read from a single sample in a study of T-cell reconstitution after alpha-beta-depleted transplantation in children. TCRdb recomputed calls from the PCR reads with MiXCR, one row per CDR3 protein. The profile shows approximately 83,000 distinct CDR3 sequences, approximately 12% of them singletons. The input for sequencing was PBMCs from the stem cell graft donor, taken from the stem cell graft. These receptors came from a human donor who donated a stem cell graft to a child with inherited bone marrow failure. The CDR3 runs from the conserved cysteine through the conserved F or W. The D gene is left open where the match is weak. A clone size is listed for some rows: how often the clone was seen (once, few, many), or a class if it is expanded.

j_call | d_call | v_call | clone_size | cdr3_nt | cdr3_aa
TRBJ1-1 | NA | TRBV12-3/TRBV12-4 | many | TGTGCCAGCATTTCCAGCCGGGACCAGGGTGCTTATGAAGCTTTCTTT | CASISSRDQGAYEAFF
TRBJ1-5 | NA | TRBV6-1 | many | TGTGCCAGCAGTCCCGGGACTTATAGCAATCAGCCCCAGCATTTT | CASSPGTYSNQPQHF
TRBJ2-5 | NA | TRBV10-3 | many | TGTGCCATCAGTGAGGAACTGCAAGAGACCCAGTACTTC | CAISEELQETQYF
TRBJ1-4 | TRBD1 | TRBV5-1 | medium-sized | TGCGCCAGCAGCGGAGGGACAGGTCCCTCTGAAAAACTGTTTTTT | CASSGGTGPSEKLFF
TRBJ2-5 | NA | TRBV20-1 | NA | TGCAGTGCTAGAGATCGGGCGAGGGAGACCCAGTACTTC | CSARDRARETQYF
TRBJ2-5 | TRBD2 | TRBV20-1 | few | TGCAGTGCTAGAGTAACTAGCGCTGACGGGACCCAGTACTTC | CSARVTSADGTQYF
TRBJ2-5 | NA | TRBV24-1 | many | TGTGCCACCAGTGATGGATACCTCCAAGAGACCCAGTACTTC | CATSDGYLQETQYF
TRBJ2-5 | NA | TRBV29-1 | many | TGCAGCTCATTGAGTGGCATCCAAGAGACCCAGTACTTC | CSSLSGIQETQYF
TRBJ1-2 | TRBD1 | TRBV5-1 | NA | TGCGCCAGCAGCACCGGGACAGGGCGACAGGCGGGCTACACCTTC | CASSTGTGRQAGYTF
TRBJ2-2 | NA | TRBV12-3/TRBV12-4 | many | TGTGCCAGCAGTTTAGAAGGGGCCGACACCGGGGAGCTGTTTTTT | CASSLEGADTGELFF
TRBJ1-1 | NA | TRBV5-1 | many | TGCGCCAGCAGCTTGGCCATGGGGGACACCGAAGCTTTCTTT | CASSLAMGDTEAFF
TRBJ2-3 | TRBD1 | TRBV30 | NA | TGTGCCTGGAGTATCCCCGGACAGGGCACAGATACGCAGTATTTT | CAWSIPGQGTDTQYF
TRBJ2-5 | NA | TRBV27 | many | TGTGCCAGCAGACCCATCAGGGGGGCGGACGGAGAGACCCAGTACTTC | CASRPIRGADGETQYF
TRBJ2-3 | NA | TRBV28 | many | TGTGCCAGCAGTTTAGGGTCTAGCACAGATACGCAGTATTTT | CASSLGSSTDTQYF
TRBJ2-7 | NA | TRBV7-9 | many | TGTGCCAGCAGCTTTACAGGGATCTACGAGCAGTACTTC | CASSFTGIYEQYF
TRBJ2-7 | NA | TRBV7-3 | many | TGTGCCAGCAGCTTAATCGGCGGGGGCCCCTCCGAGCAGTACTTC | CASSLIGGGPSEQYF
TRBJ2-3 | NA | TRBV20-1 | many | TGCAGTGCTAGAGTACAGAAGTCTAGCACAGATACGCAGTATTTT | CSARVQKSSTDTQYF
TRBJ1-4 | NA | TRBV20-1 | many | TGCAGTGCTAGACAGGTTGAAAAACTGTTTTTT | CSARQVEKLFF
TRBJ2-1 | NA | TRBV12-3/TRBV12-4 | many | TGTGCCAGCAGCCTCTCGCGGGGGCCCCCCTACAATGAGCAGTTCTTC | CASSLSRGPPYNEQFF
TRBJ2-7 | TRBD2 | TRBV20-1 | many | TGCAGTGCTCTCCATAGCGGGAGGGCCTACGAGCAGTACTTC | CSALHSGRAYEQYF
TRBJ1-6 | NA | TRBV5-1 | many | TGCGCCAGCAGCGCCGGGACGACTTCACCCCTCCACTTT | CASSAGTTSPLHF
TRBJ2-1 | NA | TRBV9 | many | TGTGCCAGCAGCGTAGTAGGCCAGAGCAATGAGCAGTTCTTC | CASSVVGQSNEQFF
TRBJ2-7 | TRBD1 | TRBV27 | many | TGTGCCAGCATGGCGGGACAGGGCACCTACGAGCAGTACTTC | CASMAGQGTYEQYF
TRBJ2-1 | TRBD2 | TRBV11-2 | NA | TGTGCCAGCAACTCCCGACCGACTAGCGGGGGCTACCACTCCTACAATGAGCAGTTCTTC | CASNSRPTSGGYHSYNEQFF
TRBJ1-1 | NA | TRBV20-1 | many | TGCAGTGCCAAGGGGCGGCATGGCACTGAAGCTTTCTTT | CSAKGRHGTEAFF
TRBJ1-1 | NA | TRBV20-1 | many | TGCAGTACTAACCCCACTGAAGCTTTCTTT | CSTNPTEAFF
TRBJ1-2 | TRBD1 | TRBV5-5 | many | TGTGCCAGCAGCTTGGGCCAGGGGGTCGGCTACACCTTC | CASSLGQGVGYTF
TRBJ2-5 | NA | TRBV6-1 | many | TGTGCCAGCAGTGAAGGAGTTAGGGGAATAGAAGAGACCCAGTACTTC | CASSEGVRGIEETQYF
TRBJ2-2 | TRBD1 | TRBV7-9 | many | TGTGCCAGCAGCCCGAAACAGGGGGTCCAAGGCGCCGGGGAGCTGTTTTTT | CASSPKQGVQGAGELFF
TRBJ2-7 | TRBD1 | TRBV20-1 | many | TGCAGTGCTAGAGCTTCGGGACAGGGGTCTTACGAGCAGTACTTC | CSARASGQGSYEQYF
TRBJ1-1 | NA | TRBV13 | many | TGTGCCAGCAGCCCCGGAGAGGGGGGCACTGAAGCTTTCTTT | CASSPGEGGTEAFF
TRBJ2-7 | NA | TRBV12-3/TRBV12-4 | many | TGTGCCAGCAGTTTATCCGTCAGAACCTACGAGCAGTACTTC | CASSLSVRTYEQYF
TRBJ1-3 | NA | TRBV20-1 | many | TGCAGTGCTATCAGGGGAGCTGGAAACACCATATATTTT | CSAIRGAGNTIYF
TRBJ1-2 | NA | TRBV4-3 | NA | TGCGCCAGCAGCCGACTCCACGGGGGGCAGATCTATGGCTACACCTTC | CASSRLHGGQIYGYTF
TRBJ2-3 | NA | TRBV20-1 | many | TGCAGTGCTGGGACGGTCGGGTACACAGATACGCAGTATTTT | CSAGTVGYTDTQYF
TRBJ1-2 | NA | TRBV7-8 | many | TGTGCCAGCAGCTCCCTTCGATCGGGTGGCTACACCTTC | CASSSLRSGGYTF
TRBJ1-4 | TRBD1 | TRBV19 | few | TGTGCCAGTAGTATCGGGACAGGATCCGGTGAAAAACTGTTTTTT | CASSIGTGSGEKLFF
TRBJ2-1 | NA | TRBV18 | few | TGTGCCAGCTCACCATACTCCTACAATGAGCAGTTCTTC | CASSPYSYNEQFF
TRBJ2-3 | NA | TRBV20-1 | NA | TGCAGTGGTACCCGTTCGCAGTTCACAGATACGCAGTATTTT | CSGTRSQFTDTQYF
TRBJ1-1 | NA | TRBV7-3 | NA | TGTGCCAGCAGCTTAAGGGGGAGCGGCACTGAAGCTTTCTTT | CASSLRGSGTEAFF
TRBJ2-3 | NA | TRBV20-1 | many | TGCAGTGCTCCCGACCGCACAGATACGCAGTATTTT | CSAPDRTDTQYF
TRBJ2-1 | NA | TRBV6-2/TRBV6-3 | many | TGTGCCACCCAGCAGGGGAGCTCCTACAATGAGCAGTTCTTC | CATQQGSSYNEQFF
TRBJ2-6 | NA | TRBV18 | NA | TGTGCCAGCTCAGTCCAGGGCTCTGGGGCCAACGTCCTGACTTTC | CASSVQGSGANVLTF
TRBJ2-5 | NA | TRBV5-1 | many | TGCGCCAGCAGCTTGGAAGAGACCCAGTACTTC | CASSLEETQYF
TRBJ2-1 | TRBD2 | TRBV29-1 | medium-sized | TGCAGCGTTTTTCTCGGAGCGGGAGGCCAAGGGTTCTTC | CSVFLGAGGQGFF
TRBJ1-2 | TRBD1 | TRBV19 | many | TGTGCCAGTAGTATATTCGGGCAGGGGGAGAATGGCTACACCTTC | CASSIFGQGENGYTF
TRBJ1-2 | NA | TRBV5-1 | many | TGCGCCAGCAGCTTGGCCAGTATTTACGATGGCTACACCTTC | CASSLASIYDGYTF
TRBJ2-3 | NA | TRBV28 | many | TGTGCCAGCAGTCCCCTGATGACAGGGAGGAGCACAGATACGCAGTATTTT | CASSPLMTGRSTDTQYF
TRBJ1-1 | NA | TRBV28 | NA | TGTGCCAGCAGTTTACGAAGAGACTCGAATGAGGGACTTTCGGCTGAAGCTTTCTTT | CASSLRRDSNEGLSAEAFF
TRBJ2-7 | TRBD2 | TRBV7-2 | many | TGTGCCAGCAGCCTTAGCGGGATACTCTCCGAGCAGTACTTC | CASSLSGILSEQYF
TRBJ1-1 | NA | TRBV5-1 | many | TGCGCCAGCAGCCCGAGAGGGACCCCGGGCGGGGTTACTGAAGCTTTCTTT | CASSPRGTPGGVTEAFF
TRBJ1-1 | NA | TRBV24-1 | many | TGTGCCACCAGCGACGGGACCGGAGCTTTCTTT | CATSDGTGAFF
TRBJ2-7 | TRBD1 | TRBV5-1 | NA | TGCGCCAGCAGCACCGGGACAGACATGTACGAGCAGTACTTC | CASSTGTDMYEQYF